The 9 T cell receptor beta chains in this list originate from one sample, sequenced in a study of shared clonotypes between healthy human individuals. TCRdb keeps only in-frame clones here, not all; method: immunoSEQ multiplex PCR. The table has approximately 1,500,000 clones, more than 95% seen once; the top ten hold about 1%. Material for sequencing was naive CD4+ T cells sorted from blood. Stated subset: CD45RA+ positively selected. These receptors were taken from a man younger than 45 in good health.

The CDR3 bases are TGTGCCAGAAGCCCCGACACCGGTGAGGCTTTCTTT. Its translation: CARSPDTGEAFF. The chain links TRBV5-3 to TRBJ1-1, with D unclear. TRBV5-3 is known as an ORF, though its function is uncertain. The CDR3 sequence is 12 residues long. V was shortened by 4 bases and J by 11 bases, with 15 bases between the two germline ends.

With respect to this clone: The sample carries other DNA sequences with the same CDR3. V and J are TRBV5-6 and TRBJ1-5; TRBD1 aligns across 8 bases. CDR1 SGHDT and CDR2 YYEEEE come from the germline V gene. The CDR3 covers 14 residues. V was clipped by 4 bases and J by 4 bases; unmatched bases: 4. The CDR3 bases are TGTGCCAGCAGCGGACAGGGAGATAATCAGCCCCAGCATTTT. This codes for CASSGQGDNQPQHF.

The chain has TRBV27 and TRBJ1-1; D is undetermined. Looked up from germline, CDR1 is MNHEY and CDR2 is SMNVEV (reference sequence). The CDR3 is made up of 13 amino acids. Trimming left V 6 bases short and J 4 bases short, with 12 bases between. In DNA form, the CDR3 reads TGTGCCAGCAGGCGGGCAGGCCTCACTGAAGCTTTCTTT. It is translated as CASRRAGLTEAFF.

Here the CDR3 reads CASSRGGTGSYEQYF. The CDR3 region has the DNA TGTGCCAGCAGCAGGGGGGGGACGGGGTCCTACGAGCAGTACTTC. The chain recombines TRBV5-4 with TRBJ2-7; a possible D gene is TRBD2 (7 bases). CDR1 is SGHNT, CDR2 YYREEE, per germline (reference sequence). V lost 4 bases, J lost 1 base, and 15 bases lay in between. This CDR3 is 15 amino acids long.

This chain uses TRBV11-1 with TRBJ2-1; 10 nucleotides match TRBD2. V lost 5 bases, J lost 7 bases, and 8 bases stayed unmatched. The CDR3 length is 15 residues. Germline CDR1 SGHAT, CDR2 FQDESV (reference sequence). CDR3 loop: CASSHSGRAGNEQFF. DNA for the CDR3: TGTGCCAGCAGCCACAGCGGGAGGGCCGGTAATGAGCAGTTCTTC.

This clone has only one observation. J is TRBJ2-2 and V is TRBV2, with 8 bases aligning to TRBD2. The CDR3 has 15 amino acids. After removal of 7 bases from V and 4 bases from J, the junction contained 8 bases not matched to a gene. CDR1 and CDR2 (germline): SNHLY, FYNNEI. The CDR3 loop is CASKVGTSTTGELFF. Here the CDR3 DNA reads TGTGCCAGCAAAGTGGGGACTAGTACCACCGGGGAGCTGTTTTTT.

V and J are TRBV6-5 and TRBJ2-7; maybe TRBD1 (7 bases). Germline V gene lookup returns CDR1 MNHEY and CDR2 SVGAGI. V lost 7 bases, J lost 6 bases, and 16 bases lay in between. The CDR3 loop spans 13 amino acids. The CDR3: CASTPPGGGEQYF. The CDR3 region has the DNA TGTGCCAGCACCCCTCCAGGGGGAGGCGAGCAGTACTTC.

This clone was detected only once. The chain joins TRBV5-5 to TRBJ1-3; the D gene is possibly TRBD1 (5 bases). CDR1 and CDR2 (germline): SGHKS, YYEKEE (reference sequence). The V end was cut by 5 bases, the J end by 5 bases, with 11 bases between. The CDR3 loop spans 13 amino acids. CDR3 coding DNA: TGTGCCAGCAGTAGGGACCTCAGAAACACCATATATTTT. Protein sequence: CASSRDLRNTIYF.

The chain has TRBV7-9 and TRBJ2-7; D uncertain. The V and J ends lost 4 bases and 2 bases respectively, with 6 bases between them. The germline V gene has CDR1 SEHNR and CDR2 FQNEAQ (reference sequence). The CDR3 consists of 12 residues. The CDR3 DNA is TGTGCCAGCAGCTCCCGAACCTACGAGCAGTACTTC. Amino acid sequence: CASSSRTYEQYF.